Below, 14 T cell receptor beta chains from the same sample are listed, as sequenced in a study of TIL therapy for anti-PD-1-resistant metastatic lung cancer. The libraries were made with immunoSEQ v3. Sequenced by immunoSEQ multiplex PCR; TCRdb stores in-frame clones only, minus some. The profile shows approximately 50,000 clones, about 81% of them singletons. The time point denotes: pre-treatment sample, taken before nivolumab and TIL therapy. Here the sequenced sample was blood, taken at baseline. The receptors derive from a person aged 25 to 80 with non-small cell lung cancer.

This chain uses TRBV9 with TRBJ2-2; D ambiguous. From germline, CDR1 is SGDLS and CDR2 YYNGEE. There are 13 residues in the CDR3. V was shortened by 0 bases and J by 3 bases, with 3 bases between the two germline ends. Here the CDR3 DNA reads TGTGCCAGCAGCGTAGTGGACACCGGGGAGCTGTTTTTT. It specifies CASSVVDTGELFF.

This clone was detected only once. The chain employs TRBV29-1 and TRBJ1-2; perhaps TRBD1 as D (5 bases). Germline V gene sequence: CDR1 SQVTM, CDR2 ANQGSEA. CDR3 length: 15 residues. Between the trimmed V and J ends, which lost 6 bases and 2 bases, there was a span of 19 bases. The CDR3 region is CSVESGQLLNYGYTF. CDR3 DNA: TGCAGCGTCGAATCGGGGCAGCTCCTAAACTATGGCTACACCTTC.

The chain carries TRBV4-3 and TRBJ2-3; D possibly corresponds to TRBD2 (6 bases). The CDR3 loop spans 15 amino acids. Germline V lookup: CDR1 LGHNA, CDR2 YSLEER. V lost 1 base and J lost 2, with 10 bases in between. For the CDR3, the DNA is TGCGCCAGCAGCCAAGGTGGGACTTACACAGATACGCAGTATTTT. It yields the protein CASSQGGTYTDTQYF.

The gene calls are TRBV3-1 (or the pseudogene TRBV3-2) and TRBJ2-5; D might be TRBD2 (5 bases). Germline CDR1 reads LGHDT; CDR2 reads YNNKEL (reference sequence). With 3 bases removed from V and 7 bases from J, the gap between germline ends came to 12 bases. CDR3 length equals 13 residues. CDR3 residues: CASSHGSAGTQYF. The DNA for the CDR3 is TGTGCCAGCAGCCATGGGAGTGCTGGGACCCAGTACTTC.

The chain recombines TRBV6-1 with TRBJ2-3; D is ambiguous. Trimming cost V 3 bases and J 1 base, with 14 bases left between them. CDR1 is MNHNS, CDR2 SASEGT, per germline. The CDR3 is 16 amino acids. The CDR3 is CASSDYQSAGTDTQYF. CDR3 nucleotide sequence: TGTGCCAGCAGTGACTACCAGAGCGCCGGCACAGATACGCAGTATTTT.

The chain carries TRBV6-5 and TRBJ2-3; no reliable D call. The CDR3 runs 13 residues. From germline, CDR1 is MNHEY and CDR2 SVGAGI. Trimming stripped 6 bases from V and 5 bases from J, with 12 bases between. CDR3 DNA sequence: TGTGCCAGCAGGTCCCAGGTTTTAGATACGCAGTATTTT. Protein: CASRSQVLDTQYF.

V gene TRBV9 combines with J gene TRBJ2-1; 9 positions agree with TRBD2. Germline V gives CDR1 SGDLS, CDR2 YYNGEE. J gave up 10 bases and V 2 bases, and 13 bases lay outside the gene matches. This CDR3 contains 16 residues. The CDR3 bases are TGTGCCAGCAGCGTTATGGCGGGAGGGCCCCAGTGGGAGCAGTTCTTC. Translating it yields CASSVMAGGPQWEQFF.

This clone appeared a few times. The V gene is TRBV19, the J gene TRBJ1-6; 7 positions agree with TRBD1. Germline values: CDR1 LNHDA, CDR2 SQIVND (reference sequence). V lost 3 bases and J lost 10; bases outside the gene matches: 9. The CDR3 consists of 15 residues. The CDR3 sequence: CASSIYLQGGSPLHF. CDR3 coding DNA: TGTGCCAGTAGTATTTATCTGCAGGGGGGATCACCCCTCCACTTT.

This chain connects TRBV21-1 to TRBJ2-1; the tabulated D call, TRBD2, remains unverified against the DNA. TRBV21-1 is a documented pseudogene. The CDR3 is made up of 15 amino acids. CDR3 in DNA: TGTGCCAGCAGCCCTAGAGGAGTGGTCTACAATGAGCAGTTCTTC. Its protein product is CASSPRGVVYNEQFF.

The gene calls are TRBV27 and TRBJ2-7; D might be TRBD1 (5 bases). Germline assignment: CDR1 MNHEY and CDR2 SMNVEV (reference sequence). Trimming cost V 5 bases and J 2 bases, with 10 bases left between them. The length of the CDR3 is 13 residues. The CDR3 sequence is CASSKGLPYEQYF. CDR3 nucleotide sequence: TGTGCCAGCAGTAAGGGGCTACCCTACGAGCAGTACTTC.

The chain uses TRBV9 and TRBJ2-7, with 10 bases that match TRBD1. CDR1 is SGDLS, CDR2 YYNGEE, per germline. The V gene end was trimmed by 3 bases and the J gene end by 5 bases; junction bases not matched to a gene: 2. The CDR3 is made up of 13 amino acids. CDR3 loop: CASSATGGDEQYF. The DNA of the CDR3 is TGTGCCAGCAGCGCGACAGGGGGCGACGAGCAGTACTTC. The variable domain in full, with the rest retrieved from reference TRBV9 and TRBJ2-7, is DSGVTQTPKHLITATGQRVTLRCSPRSGDLSVYWYQQSLDQGLQFLIQYYNGEERAKGNILERFSAQQFPDLHSELNLSSLELGDSALYFCASSATGGDEQYFGPGTRLTVT.

The chain joins TRBV4-2 to TRBJ2-3, with 7 positions matching TRBD1. This CDR3 has 16 amino acids. The V segment lost 6 bases and the J segment 6 bases; nucleotides outside the gene matches: 15. Per germline, CDR1 LGHNA and CDR2 YNFKEQ. CDR3 bases: TGTGCCAGCAGGAGGGGGCCGGGGATGGGTCGGGATACGCAGTATTTT. Its protein product is CASRRGPGMGRDTQYF.

The chain employs TRBV11-2 and TRBJ1-4, with D perhaps TRBD1 (6 bases). The CDR3 loop spans 13 amino acids. The germline V and J ends were trimmed by 2 bases and 8 bases, with 9 bases remaining between them. Germline V lookup: CDR1 SGHAT, CDR2 FQNNGV. CDR3 region: CASSLQGKEKLFF. The CDR3 region has the DNA TGTGCCAGCAGCTTACAGGGGAAAGAAAAACTGTTTTTT. Supplemented by reference TRBV11-2 and TRBJ1-4, the full variable domain reads EAGVAQSPRYKIIEKRQSVAFWCNPISGHATLYWYQQILGQGPKLLIQFQNNGVVDDSQLPKDRFSAERLKGVDSTLKIQPAKLEDSAVYLCASSLQGKEKLFFGSGTQLSVL.

In DNA form, the CDR3 reads TGTGCCAGCAGCCCAGAGGGCGGGCCGACCTACGAGCAGTACTTC. The encoded protein is CASSPEGGPTYEQYF. The rearrangement uses TRBV7-6 and TRBJ2-7; D might be TRBD2 (5 bases). Deletions cut 5 bases from V and 2 bases from J, with 16 bases between. From germline, CDR1 is SGHVS and CDR2 FNYEAQ. This CDR3 region has 15 residues.